This TCR beta chain is from a study of CD8 T cells in ankylosing spondylitis. Quantitative 5'-RACE with molecular barcodes produced the TCR beta libraries. TCRdb reprocessed the 5' RACE reads via MiXCR and lists one record per CDR3 protein. This table has some 350,000 distinct CDR3 sequences, over 12% appearing once. This clonotype was seen ten or more times. The antigen remains undetermined. From germline, CDR1 is SGHRS and CDR2 YFSETQ. Trimming took 0 bases from V and 8 from J, leaving 11 bases between them. CDR3 size: 14 residues. The study's findings and limits: Disease-linked clones were reportedly significantly enriched in matched ankylosing spondylitis synovial fluid. Seemingly characteristic of ankylosing spondylitis blood was a TCR beta motif consisting of roughly 8 highly homologous variants.

The TCR comes from a male donor with ankylosing spondylitis or in good health (not recorded which). Sequencing used blood, either unsorted or a sorted T cell fraction (not recorded which). The chain combines TRBV5-1 with TRBJ1-4; D uncertain. The CDR3 protein is CASSLGTGREKLFF. The CDR3 DNA reads TGCGCCAGCAGCTTGGGTACCGGACGGGAAAAACTGTTTTTT.